This T cell receptor beta chain emerged from a study of beta chain features in type 1 diabetes. The study, taken as a whole, reports: In the patient group, naive, central memory and Treg TCRB repertoires seemed more alike than in the healthy donor group. All four CD4+ subsets of Type 1 diabetes patients contained TCRB CDR3s that were moderately but significantly shorter.

In the case of this clone: Antigen unknown.

Since all of the isolated RNA was reverse transcribed, expressed TCRB transcripts were what got sequenced. TCRdb keeps only in-frame clones here, not all; method: immunoSEQ multiplex PCR. The table includes 250,000 or so clones, around 21% detected once. This clonotype originated in a woman in her thirties or forties with type 1 diabetes. What was sequenced was naive CD4+ T cells from blood.

The CDR3 DNA sequence: TGTGCCACGCGTGGGACAGGGGGAACCTACAATGAGCAGTTCTTC. Translated: CATRGTGGTYNEQFF. The chain recombines TRBV6-5 with TRBJ2-1; 11 bases align to TRBD1. Germline values: CDR1 MNHEY, CDR2 SVGAGI. Unmatched junction bases numbered 7, after V lost 10 bases and J lost 2 bases. The CDR3 sequence is 15 residues long.